This T cell receptor beta chain was recovered during a study of shared clonotypes between healthy human individuals. Overall study results and limits: Clonotype sharing levels among donors were expected to vary with sequencing depth.

Only one count was recorded for this clone. Its matching antigen is unknown. The assay was immunoSEQ multiplex PCR, and TCRdb's table has in-frame clones only and misses some. This sample yields 2 million to 2.5 million clones, of which roughly 93% are seen a single time; about 0.37% belongs to the top ten. Subsets obtained from CD4+ cells comprised CD45RA+ naive and CD45RA-negative memory cells. V lost 0 bases, J lost 2 bases, and 17 bases lay in between. Germline loops: CDR1 SGDLS, CDR2 YYNGEE. CDR3 length: 17 residues. The TCR sequence derives from a man younger than 30 in good health. Some clones in this sample may be carry-over from other donors' samples. Sequenced: naive CD4+ T cells from PBMCs. As for subset: CD45RA+ positively selected. The chain combines TRBV9 with TRBJ1-2, with D tentatively TRBD1 (5 bases). The CDR3 nucleotides read TGTGCCAGCAGCGTAGGTGAAGGGGCCCTTTCAAACTATGGCTACACCTTC. Translating it yields CASSVGEGALSNYGYTF.